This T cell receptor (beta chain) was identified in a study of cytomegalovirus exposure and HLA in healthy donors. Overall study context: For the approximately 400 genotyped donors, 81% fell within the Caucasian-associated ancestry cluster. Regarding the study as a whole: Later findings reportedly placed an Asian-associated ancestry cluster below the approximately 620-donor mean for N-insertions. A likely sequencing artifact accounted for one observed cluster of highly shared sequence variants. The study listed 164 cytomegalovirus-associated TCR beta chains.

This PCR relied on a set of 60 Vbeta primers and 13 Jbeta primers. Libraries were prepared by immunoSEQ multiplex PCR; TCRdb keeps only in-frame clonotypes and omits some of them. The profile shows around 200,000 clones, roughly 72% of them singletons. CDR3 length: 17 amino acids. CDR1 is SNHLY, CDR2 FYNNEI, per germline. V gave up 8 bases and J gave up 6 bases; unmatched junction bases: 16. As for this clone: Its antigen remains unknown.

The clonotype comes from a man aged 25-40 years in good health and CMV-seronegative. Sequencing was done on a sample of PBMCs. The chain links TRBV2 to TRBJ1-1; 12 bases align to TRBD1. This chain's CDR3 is CASPGPGTGGVGPEAFF. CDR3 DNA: TGTGCCAGCCCAGGCCCCGGGACAGGGGGCGTAGGTCCTGAAGCTTTCTTT.